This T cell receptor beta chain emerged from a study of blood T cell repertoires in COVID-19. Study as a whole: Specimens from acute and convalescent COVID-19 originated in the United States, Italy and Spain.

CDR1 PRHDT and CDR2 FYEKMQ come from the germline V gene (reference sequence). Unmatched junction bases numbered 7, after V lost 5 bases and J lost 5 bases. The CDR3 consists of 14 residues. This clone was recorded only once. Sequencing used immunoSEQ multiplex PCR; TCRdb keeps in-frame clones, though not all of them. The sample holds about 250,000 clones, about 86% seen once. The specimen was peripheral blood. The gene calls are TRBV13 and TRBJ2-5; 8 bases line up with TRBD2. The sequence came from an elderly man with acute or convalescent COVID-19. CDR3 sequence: CASSLGTRGETQYF. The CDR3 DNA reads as TGTGCCAGCAGCCTCGGGACTAGGGGTGAGACCCAGTACTTC.